This T cell receptor beta chain emerged from a study of cytomegalovirus exposure and HLA in healthy donors. Study details: In a later analysis, the roughly 130 validation repertoires were reported to have used the same platform as the roughly 670 first-cohort repertoires. Study outcomes and limitations: Most TCR sequences were uncommon, yet certain public TCRs appeared in many donors. It was approximately 170 TCR beta chains that were listed as cytomegalovirus-associated.

Looked up from germline, CDR1 is SGHNT and CDR2 is YYREEE (reference sequence). This CDR3 has 14 residues. Trimming took off 0 bases at V and 2 bases at J, with 9 bases between the two ends. Some clones are missing from TCRdb's copy, which holds only in-frame ones; the method was immunoSEQ multiplex PCR. The sample records fewer than 300,000 clones, 70% to 90% being singletons. Turning to this clone: Its antigen is as yet unknown.

The chain couples TRBV5-4 to TRBJ2-7, with D perhaps matching TRBD1 (6 bases). The sequenced material came from PBMCs. This clonotype originated in a woman between 18 and 29 years old in good health and CMV-seronegative. The chain's CDR3 is CASSLAGAAYEQYF. The CDR3 DNA reads TGTGCCAGCAGCTTGGCAGGGGCGGCCTACGAGCAGTACTTC. Supplemented by reference TRBV5-4 and TRBJ2-7, the full variable domain reads ETGVTQSPTHLIKTRGQQVTLRCSSQSGHNTVSWYQQALGQGPQFIFQYYREEENGRGNFPPRFSGLQFPNYSSELNVNALELDDSALYLCASSLAGAAYEQYFGPGTRLTVT.